Presented here are 22 T cell receptor beta chains from one specimen sequenced in a study of CD8 T cells in ankylosing spondylitis. MiXCR, run by TCRdb on the 5' RACE reads, gives a single entry per CDR3 protein. The data contain tens of thousands of distinct CDR3 sequences, 8% to 13% of them singletons. Sequencing was done on a sample of blood, either unsorted or a sorted T cell fraction (not recorded which). The receptors here all came from a male donor with ankylosing spondylitis or in good health (not recorded which).

In its sample, this clonotype was seen many times. The V call is TRBV5-4, the J call TRBJ2-3; no clear D. Germline lookup yields CDR1 SGHNT and CDR2 YYREEE (reference sequence). This CDR3 is 15 amino acids long. V shed 0 bases and J shed 2 bases, with 10 bases lying between them. This chain's CDR3 is CASSLDWRNTDTQYF. Here the CDR3 DNA reads TGTGCCAGCAGCTTGGATTGGCGGAACACAGATACGCAGTATTTT.

Ten or more counts support this clonotype. This rearrangement joins TRBV5-1 to TRBJ1-1; maybe TRBD1 (6 bases). V shed 0 bases and J shed 3 bases, with 15 bases lying between them. The CDR3 sequence is 16 residues long. Germline values: CDR1 SGHRS, CDR2 YFSETQ. CDR3 residues: CASSLGGRGLYTEAFF. Written as DNA, the CDR3 is TGCGCCAGCAGCTTGGGGGGCCGGGGGCTTTACACTGAAGCTTTCTTT.

This clonotype occurred many times. The rearrangement links TRBV10-3 to TRBJ1-1, with D unclear. This CDR3 region has 13 residues. Germline assignment: CDR1 ENHRY and CDR2 SYGVKD. V was shortened by 9 bases and J by 1 base, with 12 bases between the two germline ends. CDR3 protein: CAMGSGANTEAFF. The CDR3 region has the DNA TGTGCCATGGGCAGTGGCGCGAACACTGAAGCTTTCTTT.

This clonotype was counted a few times. The chain is built from TRBV5-4 and TRBJ2-1; TRBD1 matches 8 bases. V shed 3 bases and J 2 bases; nucleotides not matched to a gene: 7. The germline gives CDR1 SGHNT, CDR2 YYREEE (reference sequence). The CDR3 is made up of 16 amino acids. In DNA, the CDR3 is TGTGCCAGCAGCTCAGGGGGCGTTTGGGCCTACAATGAGCAGTTCTTC. It is translated as CASSSGGVWAYNEQFF.

This clonotype was seen many times. The gene calls are TRBV5-1 and TRBJ1-2, with 8 bases fitting TRBD1. The germline V gene encodes CDR1 SGHRS and CDR2 YFSETQ. The J segment lost 8 bases and the V segment lost 3 bases, leaving 9 bases of the junction unmatched. This CDR3 is built from 14 residues. CDR3 amino acids: CASSSAGTGRGYTF. The CDR3 DNA follows: TGCGCCAGCAGCTCAGCCGGGACAGGTCGCGGCTACACCTTC.

At least ten counts were recorded for this clonotype. The chain is built from TRBV29-1 and TRBJ1-1; the D gene is possibly TRBD1 (5 bases). Germline CDR1 is SQVTM and CDR2 is ANQGSEA. This CDR3 is built from 13 residues. Trimming removed 6 bases from V and 3 bases from J, with 14 bases in between. CDR3 in DNA: TGCAGCGTCAGCCGAGGGGTGGACACTGAAGCTTTCTTT. Amino acids: CSVSRGVDTEAFF. Full variable domain (rest looked up from reference TRBV29-1 and TRBJ1-1): SAVISQKPSRDICQRGTSLTIQCQVDSQVTMMFWYRQQPGQSLTLIATANQGSEATYESGFVIDKFPISRPNLTFSTLTVSNMSPEDSSIYLCSVSRGVDTEAFFGQGTRLTVV.

This clonotype was picked up many times. This chain links TRBV20-1 with TRBJ2-4; D gene ambiguous. V dropped 5 bases and J dropped 2 bases, with 19 bases sitting between them. Germline values: CDR1 DFQATT, CDR2 SNEGSKA (reference sequence). CDR3 length: 16 residues. The CDR3, as DNA: TGCAGTGCTTCAACGGCCCCTACCATTTCCAAAAACATTCAGTACTTC. Encoded protein: CSASTAPTISKNIQYF.

This clonotype was observed at least ten times. The CDR3 nucleotides read TGCGCCAGCAGCTTGGGAGGGGCCCGAGAAGATACGCAGTATTTT. Translated, it gives CASSLGGAREDTQYF. This chain links TRBV5-1 with TRBJ2-3; D possibly matches TRBD1 or TRBD2 (5 bases each). Looked up from germline, CDR1 is SGHRS and CDR2 is YFSETQ. V gave up 0 bases and J gave up 5 bases, with 13 bases separating them. The CDR3 length is 15 residues.

This chain connects TRBV15 to TRBJ1-5, with 7 bases identical to TRBD1. Trimming removed 4 bases from V and 6 bases from J; junction bases left unmatched: 21. Germline loops: CDR1 LNHNV, CDR2 YYDKDF (reference sequence). The CDR3 runs 19 residues. This chain's CDR3 is CATSISSLQGFVISQPQHF. As DNA, the CDR3 is TGTGCCACCAGCATCTCCTCCCTACAGGGGTTTGTGATTAGTCAGCCCCAGCATTTT.

In this sample, this clonotype turned up many times. The genes are TRBV12-3 or TRBV12-4 and TRBJ2-3, with 8 positions matching TRBD1. V lost 6 bases and J lost 2; bases outside the gene matches: 7. This CDR3 is built from 15 residues. As DNA, the CDR3 is TGTGCCAGCAGAGCAGGGGGCTCCCCCACAGATACGCAGTATTTT. Protein product: CASRAGGSPTDTQYF.

At least ten counts were recorded for this clonotype. CDR3 in amino acids: CASSFSRDRVSDTQYF. CDR3 DNA sequence: TGTGCCAGCAGTTTCTCCCGGGACAGGGTATCAGATACGCAGTATTTT. The chain employs TRBV12-3 or TRBV12-4 and TRBJ2-3; 9 bases agree with TRBD1. V was clipped by 3 bases and J by 4 bases; unmatched bases: 8. There are 16 residues in the CDR3.

In this sample, this clonotype turned up many times. The chain is built from TRBV10-3 and TRBJ2-3; D is possibly TRBD1 or TRBD2 (5 bases each). Germline values: CDR1 ENHRY, CDR2 SYGVKD. The CDR3 runs to 13 residues. Trimming cost V 7 bases and J 4 bases, with 12 bases left between them. CDR3 loop: CAIKPGAADTQYF. The CDR3 nucleotides are TGTGCCATCAAGCCCGGGGCGGCAGATACGCAGTATTTT.

This clonotype was detected ten times or more. The rearrangement joins TRBV3-1 to TRBJ1-1; 8 bases map to TRBD1. After removal of 3 bases from V and 3 bases from J, the junction contained 3 bases not matched to a gene. Germline loops: CDR1 LGHDT, CDR2 YNNKEL (reference sequence). This CDR3 is 14 amino acids long. CDR3 residues: CASSQPRGHTEAFF. CDR3 in DNA: TGTGCCAGCAGCCAGCCCAGGGGGCACACTGAAGCTTTCTTT. Full variable domain (outside the CDR3, taken from reference TRBV3-1 and TRBJ1-1): DTAVSQTPKYLVTQMGNDKSIKCEQNLGHDTMYWYKQDSKKFLKIMFSYNNKELIINETVPNRFSPKSPDKAHLNLHINSLELGDSAVYFCASSQPRGHTEAFFGQGTRLTVV.

In its sample, this clonotype was seen many times. This sequence joins TRBV12-3 or TRBV12-4 and TRBJ1-5, with D possibly matching TRBD1 (5 bases). The CDR3 covers 13 residues. V lost 0 bases and J lost 8, with 8 bases in between. This CDR3 is CASSLARDEPQHF. In DNA, the CDR3 is TGTGCCAGCAGTTTAGCCAGGGATGAGCCCCAGCATTTT.

This clonotype was counted at least ten times. The CDR3 protein is CASSYSPGRYNEQFF. The CDR3 region has the DNA TGTGCCAGCAGTTACTCTCCGGGCAGGTACAATGAGCAGTTCTTC. The chain has TRBV6-2 or TRBV6-3 and TRBJ2-1; D call uncertain. The V and J ends lost 0 bases and 4 bases respectively, with 10 bases between them. The CDR3 runs 15 residues. Germline CDR1 reads MNHEY; CDR2 reads SVGEGT.

V usage is TRBV3-1 and J usage is TRBJ1-1; TRBD1 is a possible D gene (5 bases). V was clipped by 4 bases and J by 3 bases, with 15 bases between them. The germline CDR1 and CDR2 sequences are LGHDT and YNNKEL (reference sequence). This CDR3 has 15 amino acids. The CDR3 loop is CASSPLGGTYTEAFF. As DNA, the CDR3 is TGTGCCAGCAGCCCCTTGGGAGGGACTTACACTGAAGCTTTCTTT.

This clonotype appeared many times. The J gene is TRBJ1-1, the V gene TRBV12-3 or TRBV12-4; 9 positions agree with TRBD1. This CDR3 region has 14 residues. J lost 0 bases, V lost 8 bases, and 4 bases had no gene match. The CDR3 loop is CASSRQGVNTEAFF. In DNA, the CDR3 is TGTGCCAGCTCCCGACAGGGGGTGAACACTGAAGCTTTCTTT.

As for this clonotype: One base away lies a much larger clone, so this may be a sequencing read error. This sequence joins TRBV12-3 or TRBV12-4 and TRBJ1-1; perhaps TRBD1 as D (6 bases). V was trimmed by 1 base and J by 2 bases, leaving 17 bases between them. There are 17 residues in the CDR3. The CDR3 region has the DNA TGTGCCAGCAGTTTAGAGTTGGGGGCAGGGGATAACACTGAAGCTTTCTTT. This codes for CASSLELGAGDNTEAFF.

This clonotype showed up many times. The V and J genes are TRBV5-1 and TRBJ1-5, with a weak D call TRBD1 (6 bases). Deletions cut 0 bases from V and 7 bases from J, with 14 bases between. CDR1 and CDR2 from the germline V gene are SGHRS and YFSETQ. The CDR3 spans 15 residues. In nucleotides, the CDR3 is TGCGCCAGCAGCTTGGACACAGGGAGAGAGCAGCCCCAGCATTTT. Residues: CASSLDTGREQPQHF.

J is TRBJ2-3 and V is TRBV7-9, with D hard to call. V dropped 4 bases and J dropped 4 bases, with 6 bases sitting between them. This CDR3 has 12 amino acids. In germline, CDR1 is SEHNR, CDR2 FQNEAQ (reference sequence). The CDR3 bases are TGTGCCAGCAGCTCAGTCGCAGATACGCAGTATTTT. Protein: CASSSVADTQYF.

This clonotype was seen repeatedly, ten times or more. V and J are TRBV5-4 and TRBJ1-2; unclear D gene. CDR3 length: 13 residues. Germline V gene sequence: CDR1 SGHNT, CDR2 YYREEE (reference sequence). The V end lost 0 bases, the J end lost 2 bases, and 5 bases lay between the germline ends. CDR3 amino acids: CASSLGTNYGYTF. For the CDR3, the DNA is TGTGCCAGCAGCTTGGGAACGAACTATGGCTACACCTTC. The whole variable domain, remainder taken from reference TRBV5-4 and TRBJ1-2, is ETGVTQSPTHLIKTRGQQVTLRCSSQSGHNTVSWYQQALGQGPQFIFQYYREEENGRGNFPPRFSGLQFPNYSSELNVNALELDDSALYLCASSLGTNYGYTFGSGTRLTVV.

This clonotype was seen many times. This chain joins TRBV20-1 and TRBJ2-3; 9 bases map to TRBD2. V dropped 5 bases and J dropped 4; count of bases not matched to a gene: 10. This CDR3 has 15 amino acids. CDR1 is DFQATT and CDR2 is SNEGSKA in the germline V gene (reference sequence). CDR3 DNA: TGCAGTGCTGGGGCCGGGACTAGCTCGTCAGATACGCAGTATTTT. Translating it yields CSAGAGTSSSDTQYF.